Listed below are T cell receptor beta chains from one sample, sequenced in a study of cytomegalovirus exposure and HLA in healthy donors. TCRdb keeps only in-frame clones here, not all; method: immunoSEQ multiplex PCR. This sample has about 160,000 clones, with approximately 81% found just once. The sample taken for sequencing was PBMCs. These receptors originate from a woman in her thirties in good health and CMV-seropositive. CDR3s leave out the opening cysteine and the closing phenylalanine or tryptophan. D genes are given only for firm matches.

>TRBJ2-1|NA|TRBV7-3
ASSNTGFGVSNEQF
>TRBJ2-5|TRBD1|TRBV2
ASSDRGQGEQTQY
>TRBJ2-7|NA|TRBV19
ASSPRAYEQY
>TRBJ2-7|TRBD1|TRBV5-4
ASSLRTGSRDEQY
>TRBJ1-4|NA|TRBV21-1
ASSPREDEKLF
>TRBJ2-1|TRBD2|TRBV2
ASRVLAGRNEQF
>TRBJ2-3|TRBD1|TRBV27
ASNRLGQGANTQY
>TRBJ1-2|NA|TRBV7-9
ASRGIKTANYGYT
>TRBJ1-1|NA|TRBV19
ASRGQTSNTEAF
>TRBJ2-1|NA|TRBV12-2
ASRRRGVNNNEQF
>TRBJ2-7|TRBD1|TRBV6-5
ASRPRDRTGVAV
>TRBJ2-3|TRBD2|TRBV12-5
ASGRGGAGGTDTQY
>TRBJ1-2|TRBD1|TRBV4-3
ASSQAGQERYGYT
>TRBJ2-3|NA|TRBV27
ASSSDYGTQY
>TRBJ2-5|TRBD2|TRBV18
ASSPVLAGVIEETQY
>TRBJ2-5|NA|TRBV4-1
ASSQASRGFRIQETQY
>TRBJ2-1|NA|TRBV27
ASSSPTTGLGNEQF
>TRBJ1-6|NA|TRBV7-2
ASSLERSWSPLH
>TRBJ1-1|TRBD1|TRBV11-3
ASSLGQGTEAF
>TRBJ1-3|NA|TRBV4-1
ASSPGHTSGNTIY
>TRBJ1-1|NA|TRBV14
ASSQYVGADTEAF
>TRBJ2-2|NA|TRBV2
ASSGTGYTGELF
>NA|NA|TRBV7-2
ASSPVHHSYEQY
>TRBJ2-7|NA|TRBV4-1
ASSQGLPRVYEQY
>TRBJ1-4|TRBD1|TRBV28
ATKKTGDQLF
>TRBJ1-5|TRBD1|TRBV4-3
ASASPWTGIGSNQPQH
>TRBJ2-7|TRBD1|TRBV10-2
ASRPGTGSYEQY
>TRBJ2-1|NA|TRBV30
AWSNGVYNEQF
>TRBJ2-3|NA|TRBV9
ASSAASEPYTTDTQY
>TRBJ1-6|NA|TRBV30
AWSVLGVTLH
>TRBJ2-2|TRBD1|TRBV6-1
ASSSTGGNTGELF
>TRBJ2-7|NA|TRBV5-1
ASSRADSSYEQY
>TRBJ2-3|TRBD2|TRBV7-8
ASSFGLAGSQDTQY
>TRBJ1-1|NA|TRBV11-2
ASSLSARRENTEAF
>TRBJ1-4|TRBD1|TRBV6-1
ASAQGALDEKLF
>TRBJ1-1|NA|TRBV28
ASSLMAGKNTEAF
>TRBJ2-7|NA|TRBV28
ASFPATGSHEQY
>TRBJ2-5|NA|TRBV6-1
ASSEVRETQY
>TRBJ1-1|NA|TRBV7-8
ASSLANRAIEAF
>TRBJ2-7|NA|TRBV5-1
ASSLSTGRSYEQY
>TRBJ2-1|NA|TRBV18
ASSPERSTYNEQF
>TRBJ2-1|NA|TRBV13
ASSSLGGDYNEQF
>TRBJ1-5|NA|TRBV7-9
ASSLVRAGSNQPQH
>TRBJ1-1|NA|TRBV4-2
ASSQVLNTEAF
>TRBJ1-6|NA|TRBV9
ASSVHSGGYDNSPLH
>TRBJ1-3|TRBD1|TRBV18
ASSPGQRNTIY
>TRBJ2-5|TRBD2|TRBV7-9
ASSLPGGQETQY
>TRBJ1-1|NA|TRBV5-4
ASSAPGLNTEAF
>TRBJ2-7|NA|TRBV27
ASSFHPQRENEQY
>TRBJ1-4|TRBD1|TRBV4-2
ASSQPTGGNEKLF
>TRBJ2-7|TRBD1|TRBV7-9
ASSSEGARHEQY
>TRBJ1-2|TRBD1|TRBV6-1
AIYENRGPNYGYT
>TRBJ2-3|TRBD2|TRBV6-5
ASSPSSGYTDTQY
>TRBJ2-3|TRBD1|TRBV27
ASSTLDRSTDTQY
>TRBJ1-4|NA|TRBV10-2
ASRRSTGFNEKLF